This entry features one T cell receptor beta chain sequence. Its specificity is not known. Sequencing used cDNA as its template, made by extracting RNA and reverse transcribing it. The table came from immunoSEQ multiplex PCR; TCRdb's copy has only in-frame clones and leaves some out. The data contain around 270,000 clones, about 62% of them singletons. CDR1 and CDR2 (germline): SNHLY, FYNNEI. This CDR3 region has 13 residues. Trimming left V 4 bases short and J 1 base short, with 6 bases between. This entry is derived from a study of CD8+ T cells in alopecia areata. Study as a whole: Among treated patients, oral tofacitinib was administered at 5 to 10 mg twice daily. The study, taken as a whole, reports: Normal-skin resident alphabeta T cells also appear among scalp sample sequences.

Treatment described: oral pan-JAK inhibitor, 5-10 mg twice daily. Peripheral blood and lesional scalp punch biopsies were taken from alopecia areata patients. PBMCs, the starting material, were the source of sorted CD4+ and CD8+ T cells. The V gene is TRBV2, the J gene TRBJ2-3; D uncertain. The receptor was derived from a human donor with alopecia areata. Sequencing used CD4+ T cells sorted from blood, obtained at week 24, from a patient treated with tofacitinib. CDR3 bases: TGTGCCAGCAGTGTGGAGCGCACAGATACGCAGTATTTT. Translated: CASSVERTDTQYF.